The rows below give T cell receptor beta chains drawn from one sample of a study of T cell responses to AZD1222 COVID-19 vaccine. Assay: immunoSEQ multiplex PCR; the TCRdb copy retains only in-frame clones and omits some. The sample has some 120,000 clones; less than 90% are singletons. The sample in question was peripheral blood, obtained on day 0 of AZD1222 vaccination. These receptors were collected from an adult in good health. Both conserved end residues are part of each CDR3. The D gene is left open where the match is weak. Clone size is given for some rows only: seen once, a few or many times, or a class if the clone is expanded.

v_gene	d_gene	abundance	j_gene	CDR3nt	CDR3aa
TRBV6-6	.	once	TRBJ1-2	TGTGCCAGCAAGAGAGAGGGGTCGGGCTACACCTTC	CASKREGSGYTF
TRBV6-5	TRBD1	.	TRBJ2-3	TGTGCCAGCAGTTACGGGACAGGGTCTTATATGGATACGCAGTATTTT	CASSYGTGSYMDTQYF
TRBV28	.	.	TRBJ1-4	TGTGCCAGCAGTTTGAGGGGTAGCCCCAAGGAACTGTTTTTT	CASSLRGSPKELFF
TRBV18	.	.	TRBJ2-5	TGTGCCAGCTCCTCGTACGTGGACAAGCAAGAGACCCAGTACTTC	CASSSYVDKQETQYF
TRBV18	.	.	TRBJ2-7	TGTGCCAGCTCACCGTCAGGGAGGAGCGAGCAGTACTTC	CASSPSGRSEQYF
TRBV2	.	.	TRBJ1-1	TGTGCCAGCAGGTCGGACGGACAACCTGCGGCTTTCTTT	CASRSDGQPAAFF
TRBV18	.	.	TRBJ2-3	TGTGCCAGCTCACCGCCCTTTAGCACAGATACGCAGTATTTT	CASSPPFSTDTQYF
TRBV29-1	.	.	TRBJ1-2	TGCAGCGTGGCGGTGGAGGGGTATGGCTACACCTTC	CSVAVEGYGYTF
TRBV6-2/TRBV6-3	TRBD2	.	TRBJ2-7	TGTGCCAGCAGTTATAGACTAGCGGGATACGAGCAGTACTTC	CASSYRLAGYEQYF
TRBV25-1	TRBD1	once	TRBJ1-1	TGTGCCAGCAGTGACCCCGGGACAGCTAATGAAGCTTTCTTT	CASSDPGTANEAFF
TRBV7-2	.	.	TRBJ2-5	TGTGCCAGCAGCTTACCGACATTTCAAGAGACCCAGTACTTC	CASSLPTFQETQYF
TRBV30	TRBD2	.	TRBJ2-2	TGTGCCTGTCCCGAGGGACTAGCGAACACCGGGGAGCTGTTTTTT	CACPEGLANTGELFF
TRBV2	.	.	TRBJ1-2	TGTGCCAGCGGATCCGGGACAATGAATAATGGCTACACCTTC	CASGSGTMNNGYTF
TRBV18	.	.	TRBJ1-2	TGTGCCAGCTCACCCCCGGGACGGACGGCTAACTATGGCTACACCTTC	CASSPPGRTANYGYTF
TRBV5-6	.	.	TRBJ1-3	TGTGCCAGCAGCGCAGGACAGTTGTGGGGCACCATATATTTT	CASSAGQLWGTIYF
TRBV7-2	.	once	TRBJ2-5	TGTGCCAGCAGCCCCGGGACGGCCCAAGAGACCCAGTACTTC	CASSPGTAQETQYF
TRBV7-2	.	.	TRBJ2-7	TGTGCCAGCAGCCCCATCCCGGGGCGCATTCACGAGCAGTACTTC	CASSPIPGRIHEQYF
TRBV7-2	.	.	TRBJ2-2	TGTGCCAGCAGCTTATATGGAGGGCCGCGGGAGCTGTTTTTT	CASSLYGGPRELFF
TRBV7-2	TRBD1	once	TRBJ2-5	TGTGCCAGCAGCGACGGGACAGAGGTTTTTGAGACCCAGTACTTC	CASSDGTEVFETQYF
TRBV6-6	.	.	TRBJ1-1	TGTGCCAGCCAAAGCGGGGGGAAAGCTTTCTTT	CASQSGGKAFF
TRBV12-3/TRBV12-4	.	once	TRBJ2-2	TGTGCCAGCAAGATGGTCGGGGAGCTGTTTTTT	CASKMVGELFF
TRBV5-1	.	.	TRBJ2-3	TGCGCCAGCAGCTTCCGGGGGCTAGATACGCAGTATTTT	CASSFRGLDTQYF
TRBV21-1	.	.	TRBJ1-1	TGTGCCAGCAGATCAACGTGGGGGACTGAAGCTTTCTTT	CASRSTWGTEAFF
TRBV7-9	.	.	TRBJ1-2	TGTGCCAGCAGCTTAAGATATGGCTACACCTTC	CASSLRYGYTF
TRBV4-1	.	.	TRBJ1-2	TGCGCCAGCAGCCAAGAGGTCCTCACTAACTATGGCTACACCTTC	CASSQEVLTNYGYTF
TRBV4-1	.	.	TRBJ1-5	TGCGCCAGCAGCCAAGCTACATACGGGGATCAGCCCCAGCATTTT	CASSQATYGDQPQHF
TRBV7-2	TRBD1	.	TRBJ2-7	TGTGCCAGCAGCCAACAAGGGGGCCAGGGGGCGTACGAGCAGTACTTC	CASSQQGGQGAYEQYF
TRBV3-1/TRBV3-2	TRBD1	.	TRBJ1-3	TGTGCCAGCAGCGACAGGGGGCGCGTATCTGGAAACACCATATATTTT	CASSDRGRVSGNTIYF
TRBV19	TRBD1	once	TRBJ2-7	TGTGCCAGTAGCTCCGACAGGGGAACGTACGAGCAGTACTTC	CASSSDRGTYEQYF
TRBV19	TRBD2	.	TRBJ2-1	TGTGCCAGTAGTATTAGGGCTAGCGGGGTAAACAATGAGCAGTTCTTC	CASSIRASGVNNEQFF
TRBV9	TRBD2	.	TRBJ2-3	TGTGCCAGCAGCGTGGGGTCTGGACTAGCGGGGAATACAGATACGCAGTATTTT	CASSVGSGLAGNTDTQYF
TRBV6-5	.	once	TRBJ1-5	TGTGCCAGCAGACGACACCTAAATCAGCCCCAGCATTTT	CASRRHLNQPQHF
TRBV5-6	TRBD1	.	TRBJ2-7	TGTGCCAGCAGCCGGACAGGTGGCGAGCAGTACTTC	CASSRTGGEQYF
TRBV28	TRBD1	.	TRBJ2-7	TGTGCCATCCGATTGGGACAGGGGGCACGAGAGCAGTACTTC	CAIRLGQGAREQYF
TRBV5-6	TRBD1	.	TRBJ2-7	TGTGCCAGCAGCTATGAGACAGGGGCCTCCTACGAGCAGTACTTC	CASSYETGASYEQYF
TRBV5-1	.	once	TRBJ2-2	TGCGCCAGCAGCTTCGGGAGCCCGAACACCGGGGAGCTGTTTTTT	CASSFGSPNTGELFF
TRBV6-6	.	.	TRBJ2-2	TGTGCCAGCAGTCGCGTGTCGGATTGGGAGGCGCGGACCGGGGAGCTGTTTTTT	CASSRVSDWEARTGELFF
TRBV5-1	.	.	TRBJ2-6	TGCGCCAGCAGCTTTACCGGGGAGGTGGCTGGGGCCAACGTCCTGACTTTC	CASSFTGEVAGANVLTF
TRBV29-1	.	.	TRBJ2-3	TGCAGCGTTGGGGGCAGGCTCATAGATACGCAGTATTTT	CSVGGRLIDTQYF
TRBV7-9	.	.	TRBJ1-2	TGTGCCAGCAGCGCTATACAGGGACGGGGTGACTATGGCTACACCTTC	CASSAIQGRGDYGYTF
TRBV29-1	.	.	TRBJ1-1	TGCAGCGTTGAAATTATTGAAGCTTTCTTT	CSVEIIEAFF
TRBV28	.	few	TRBJ1-2	TGTGCCAGCAGTTTGGACACCCCTAACTATGGCTACACCTTC	CASSLDTPNYGYTF
TRBV7-9	TRBD1	once	TRBJ1-5	TGTGCCAGCAGCACGGGACAGGTGAATCAGCCCCAGCATTTT	CASSTGQVNQPQHF
TRBV28	.	.	TRBJ2-7	TGTGCCAGCAGTGTTCCCCCTTTGGGGAACGAGCAGTACTTC	CASSVPPLGNEQYF
TRBV5-6	.	.	TRBJ1-1	TGTGCCAGCTTTAATAACTGGAACACTGAAGCTTTCTTT	CASFNNWNTEAFF
TRBV12-5	.	.	TRBJ1-6	TGTGCTAGTGGTGAGGACCGGAGCTCCTATAATTCACCCCTCCACTTT	CASGEDRSSYNSPLHF
TRBV7-8	.	.	TRBJ1-4	TGTGCCAGCAGCTTAGGTGGCCTTGAACTGTTTTTT	CASSLGGLELFF
TRBV2	.	.	TRBJ1-1	TGTGCCAGCAGGGACCCCGGGACATGGAAATTTGAAGCTTTCTTT	CASRDPGTWKFEAFF
TRBV2	TRBD2	.	TRBJ2-5	TGTGCCAGCAGCCTCGAGGGCGGGGGGGAGACCCAGTACTTC	CASSLEGGGETQYF
TRBV3-1/TRBV3-2	TRBD1	.	TRBJ1-2	TGTGCCAGCAGCCAAGTTACAGGGGAGGGTGGCTACACCTTC	CASSQVTGEGGYTF
TRBV6-5	TRBD2	.	TRBJ2-7	TGTGCCAGCCGACTAGCGGGGGGGTCCGAGCAGTACTTC	CASRLAGGSEQYF